This section outlines one T cell receptor (beta chain) sequence together with its context. Mixed chimerism was transient after nonmyeloablative marrow transplants from related graft donors. These data originate in a study of Tregs in tolerant kidney transplant recipients. CDR3 length equals 18 residues. Germline values: CDR1 SGHDN, CDR2 FVKESK. V lost 1 base and J lost 4; bases outside the gene matches: 10. Produced via immunoSEQ multiplex PCR; TCRdb's table is partial and in-frame only. Among about 81,000 clones listed, 90% to 95% were seen once. The chain joins TRBV14 to TRBJ2-2, with TRBD1 matching over 9 bases. This TCR was recovered from a human patient who received a combined kidney and bone marrow transplant. Some T cells could come from the graft donor. Sequencing was performed on CD4+ T cells from blood (PBMCs), taken 24 months after the transplant. The DNA of the CDR3 is TGTGCCAGCAGCCAAGGGGCCTACAGGGGGCGCCTCACCGGGGAGCTGTTTTTT. Protein product: CASSQGAYRGRLTGELFF.